This entry lists 27 T cell receptor beta chains sequenced from one sample in a study of cytomegalovirus exposure and HLA in healthy donors. The PCR made use of 60 Vbeta and 13 Jbeta primers. Some clones are missing from TCRdb's copy, which holds only in-frame ones; the method was immunoSEQ multiplex PCR. The sample holds 80,000 to 95,000 clones, about 85% seen once. Sequencing used PBMCs. The receptors here all came from a woman in her forties in good health and CMV-seropositive.

V is TRBV7-9 and J is TRBJ1-6, with 8 bases lining up with TRBD1. The CDR3 has 15 residues. The germline gives CDR1 SEHNR, CDR2 FQNEAQ (reference sequence). V shed 3 bases and J 13 bases; nucleotides not matched to a gene: 11. CDR3 nucleotide sequence: TGTGCCAGCAGCTTCGACAGGGGCACTTACAGTCCCCTCCACTTT. Its protein is CASSFDRGTYSPLHF.

V is TRBV19 and J is TRBJ1-4, with 8 bases lining up with TRBD1. There are 15 residues in the CDR3. Looked up from germline, CDR1 is LNHDA and CDR2 is SQIVND (reference sequence). V dropped 6 bases and J dropped 3; count of bases not matched to a gene: 6. The CDR3 here is CASSRQGRANEKLFF. The CDR3 nucleotides read TGTGCCAGTAGCAGACAGGGGCGAGCTAATGAAAAACTGTTTTTT. The full variable domain, rest sourced from reference TRBV19 and TRBJ1-4, is DGGITQSPKYLFRKEGQNVTLSCEQNLNHDAMYWYRQDPGQGLRLIYYSQIVNDFQKGDIAEGYSVSREKKESFPLTVTSAQKNPTAFYLCASSRQGRANEKLFFGSGTQLSVL.

V usage is TRBV9 and J usage is TRBJ2-1; 8 bases map to TRBD2. The trim removed 2 bases at V and 0 bases at J, leaving 7 bases unmatched. This CDR3 comprises 17 residues. The germline CDR1 and CDR2 sequences are SGDLS and YYNGEE. CDR3 sequence: CASSVAGGSSSYNEQFF. CDR3 bases: TGTGCCAGCAGCGTCGCGGGGGGATCGAGCTCCTACAATGAGCAGTTCTTC.

This chain joins TRBV27 and TRBJ1-1, with 7 bases matching TRBD1. Germline-derived CDR1 and CDR2 are MNHEY and SMNVEV (reference sequence). The CDR3 sequence is 17 residues long. The V and J ends lost 5 bases and 0 bases, in that order; junction bases with no gene match: 12. DNA for the CDR3: TGTGCCAGCAGTACTACTCCGGGACAGCTCTTGAACACTGAAGCTTTCTTT. Encoded protein: CASSTTPGQLLNTEAFF.

V is TRBV5-4 and J is TRBJ1-1, with D uncertain. From germline, CDR1 is SGHNT and CDR2 YYREEE (reference sequence). V was clipped by 3 bases and J by 8 bases, with 11 bases between them. The CDR3 has 12 amino acids. In DNA, the CDR3 is TGTGCCAGCAGCTGGGCGGGTGTAGAAGCTTTCTTT. This gives the protein CASSWAGVEAFF.

This chain uses TRBV4-2 with TRBJ1-5, with D tentatively TRBD1 (5 bases). The V gene's germline CDR1 is LGHNA and CDR2 YNFKEQ. V gave up 0 bases and J gave up 4 bases, with 13 bases separating them. CDR3 size: 16 residues. CDR3 residues: CASSQEGRASNQPQHF. CDR3 nucleotide sequence: TGTGCCAGCAGCCAAGAAGGCAGGGCCTCGAATCAGCCCCAGCATTTT.

The rearrangement uses TRBV5-1 and TRBJ2-5; 9 nucleotides align to TRBD1. Germline V gives CDR1 SGHRS, CDR2 YFSETQ. V lost 4 bases to trimming and J lost 1 base; unmatched junction nucleotides: 2. CDR3 length: 14 amino acids. The CDR3 spells CASSPGQGQETQYF. The CDR3 DNA reads TGCGCCAGCAGCCCGGGACAGGGCCAAGAGACCCAGTACTTC.

In this sample, this clone turned up a few times. The gene calls are TRBV5-1 and TRBJ2-7; TRBD1 matches at 7 bases. The CDR3 consists of 15 residues. CDR1 SGHRS and CDR2 YFSETQ come from the germline V gene. J gave up 2 bases and V 3 bases, and 8 bases lay outside the gene matches. CDR3 DNA sequence: TGCGCCAGCAGCTGGTCGACAGGGCCCGCCTACGAGCAGTACTTC. This encodes CASSWSTGPAYEQYF.

The rearrangement uses TRBV5-1 and TRBJ1-1; D ambiguous. Looked up from germline, CDR1 is SGHRS and CDR2 is YFSETQ. The CDR3 has 15 amino acids. V shed 0 bases and J shed 1 base, with 10 bases lying between them. The CDR3: CASSLEPPGNTEAFF. CDR3 DNA sequence: TGCGCCAGCAGCTTGGAGCCTCCCGGGAACACTGAAGCTTTCTTT.

This chain links TRBV2 with TRBJ2-1; TRBD1 might be the D (6 bases). V was trimmed by 3 bases and J by 5 bases, leaving 14 bases between them. CDR3 size: 15 residues. Germline V gene lookup returns CDR1 SNHLY and CDR2 FYNNEI. CDR3 DNA sequence: TGTGCCAGCAGTGAGGCGACAGGACGCCACAATGAGCAGTTCTTC. This codes for CASSEATGRHNEQFF.

The chain joins TRBV5-8 to TRBJ2-1; 7 bases match TRBD1. J gave up 4 bases and V 0 bases, and 4 bases lay outside the gene matches. Germline V lookup: CDR1 SGHTS, CDR2 YDEGEE. The CDR3 extends over 15 amino acids. Written as DNA, the CDR3 is TGTGCCAGCAGCTTGGAGGGCAGGGGGTACAATGAGCAGTTCTTC. Its protein product is CASSLEGRGYNEQFF. The entire variable domain, with the rest obtained from reference TRBV5-8 and TRBJ2-1, is as follows: EAGVTQSPTHLIKTRGQQATLRCSPISGHTSVYWYQQALGLGLQFLLWYDEGEERNRGNFPPRFSGRQFPNYSSELNVNALELEDSALYLCASSLEGRGYNEQFFGPGTRLTVL.

This chain joins TRBV30 and TRBJ1-5, with 8 bases matching TRBD1. J was trimmed by 3 bases and V by 4 bases; bases with no gene match: 2. This CDR3 has 13 residues. Germline V gene lookup returns CDR1 GTSNPN and CDR2 SVGIG (reference sequence). CDR3 DNA: TGTGCCTGGAACAGGGGGGACAATCAGCCCCAGCATTTT. Translating it yields CAWNRGDNQPQHF. The variable domain in full, with the rest retrieved from reference TRBV30 and TRBJ1-5, is SQTIHQWPATLVQPVGSPLSLECTVEGTSNPNLYWYRQAAGRGLQLLFYSVGIGQISSEVPQNLSASRPQDRQFILSSKKLLLSDSGFYLCAWNRGDNQPQHFGDGTRLSIL.

In this sample, this clone turned up a few times. This sequence joins TRBV5-1 and TRBJ1-2; weak D call: TRBD1 (6 bases). CDR1 SGHRS and CDR2 YFSETQ come from the germline V gene. The ends were cut back, 0 bases at V and 1 base at J, with 10 bases in the middle. This CDR3 has 15 amino acids. The CDR3 nucleotides read TGCGCCAGCAGCTTGGGGGGACAAGTTAACTATGGCTACACCTTC. This encodes CASSLGGQVNYGYTF.

V is TRBV4-1 and J is TRBJ2-2, with a weak D call TRBD1 (6 bases). Per the germline V gene, CDR1 is MGHRA and CDR2 is YSYEKL. V lost 0 bases to trimming and J lost 4 bases, with 12 bases between them. The CDR3 totals 16 residues. This chain's CDR3 is CASSQDLGRGTGELFF. The CDR3 DNA follows: TGCGCCAGCAGCCAAGATTTGGGCAGGGGCACCGGGGAGCTGTTTTTT.

This clone turned up a few times. The chain uses TRBV7-9 and TRBJ1-2; 9 bases map to TRBD1. The CDR3 runs 14 residues. Germline V CDR1 and CDR2: SEHNR, FQNEAQ (reference sequence). Trimming at V came to 4 bases and at J to 4 bases, leaving 4 bases not matched to a gene. CDR3 sequence reads: CASSSPDRGYGYTF. CDR3 DNA: TGTGCCAGCAGCTCCCCGGACAGGGGCTATGGCTACACCTTC.

Here the CDR3 DNA reads TGTGCCAGCCAGAGGACGGGACAAGAGACCCAGTACTTC. The encoded protein is CASQRTGQETQYF. The chain is built from TRBV6-1 and TRBJ2-5; tentative D call: TRBD2 (5 bases). Germline V gene sequence: CDR1 MNHNS, CDR2 SASEGT. This CDR3 has 13 residues. V was clipped by 8 bases and J by 2 bases, with 12 bases between them.

The chain uses TRBV11-2 and TRBJ1-1; 9 bases map to TRBD1. The CDR3 totals 14 residues. V was pared by 3 bases and J by 5 bases, with 4 bases of the junction left unmatched. CDR1 and CDR2 (germline): SGHAT, FQNNGV. CDR3: CASSLTGGRTEAFF. CDR3 in DNA: TGTGCCAGCAGCTTGACAGGGGGAAGGACTGAAGCTTTCTTT.

The genes are TRBV6-5 and TRBJ2-1, with TRBD2 matching 12 bases. Per the germline V gene, CDR1 is MNHEY and CDR2 is SVGAGI. The CDR3 runs to 14 residues. Trimming cost V 6 bases and J 7 bases; bases outside gene matches: 4. The CDR3 bases are TGTGCCAGCAGGACTAGCGGGAGAGTGAATGAGCAGTTCTTC. Translating gives CASRTSGRVNEQFF.

The chain has TRBV6-5 and TRBJ1-2; no reliable D call. CDR3 length equals 15 residues. V dropped 4 bases and J dropped 3 bases, with 15 bases sitting between them. CDR1 is MNHEY, CDR2 SVGAGI, per germline. CDR3 sequence reads: CASSSLSVPYYGYTF. DNA of the CDR3: TGTGCCAGCAGTTCCCTGAGCGTACCCTACTATGGCTACACCTTC.

The chain combines TRBV5-1 with TRBJ1-1, with a possible D match to TRBD1 (6 bases). The V gene's germline CDR1 is SGHRS and CDR2 YFSETQ. V shed 4 bases and J shed 0 bases, with 16 bases lying between them. The CDR3 runs 16 residues. The CDR3 region is CASSRNRVGMNTEAFF. The CDR3, as DNA: TGCGCCAGCAGCAGAAACAGGGTGGGGATGAACACTGAAGCTTTCTTT. Drawing the rest from reference TRBV5-1 and TRBJ1-1, the complete variable domain is KAGVTQTPRYLIKTRGQQVTLSCSPISGHRSVSWYQQTPGQGLQFLFEYFSETQRNKGNFPGRFSGRQFSNSRSEMNVSTLELGDSALYLCASSRNRVGMNTEAFFGQGTRLTVV.

The chain employs TRBV4-1 and TRBJ2-1; D ambiguous. The CDR3 runs 15 residues. Deletions cut 2 bases from V and 6 bases from J, with 14 bases between. Germline values: CDR1 MGHRA, CDR2 YSYEKL. CDR3 in DNA: TGCGCCAGCAGCCAACACTCCAGTCTAGTCAATGAGCAGTTCTTC. Encoded protein: CASSQHSSLVNEQFF.

The genes are TRBV7-3 and TRBJ2-1; 8 bases are a match to TRBD1. The CDR3 covers 17 residues. CDR1 is SGHTA, CDR2 FQGTGA, per germline. Trimming removed 4 bases from V and 8 bases from J; junction bases left unmatched: 16. The CDR3 DNA sequence: TGTGCCAGCAGCTCCCAAAGTGTCGGGACAGGTAACCATGAGCAGTTCTTC. The encoded protein is CASSSQSVGTGNHEQFF.

This chain joins TRBV27 and TRBJ1-2, with a tentative D call TRBD1 (5 bases). The V end was cut by 6 bases, the J end by 4 bases, with 15 bases between. CDR3 size: 14 residues. Germline assignment: CDR1 MNHEY and CDR2 SMNVEV (reference sequence). CDR3 loop: CASSLKGVSYGYTF. The CDR3, as DNA: TGTGCCAGCAGCCTAAAAGGGGTGAGCTATGGCTACACCTTC.

This clone was detected only once. The CDR3: CASTRQDSANTEAFF. For the CDR3, the DNA is TGTGCCAGTACAAGACAGGACAGCGCGAACACTGAAGCTTTCTTT. The J gene is TRBJ1-1, the V gene TRBV19, with a tentative D call TRBD1 (6 bases). CDR1 LNHDA and CDR2 SQIVND come from the germline V gene (reference sequence). Trimming left V 7 bases short and J 1 base short, with 16 bases between. This CDR3 comprises 15 residues.

The V call is TRBV6-1, the J call TRBJ2-7, with 10 positions matching TRBD2. Germline CDR1 reads MNHNS; CDR2 reads SASEGT. The CDR3 is 13 residues long. Trimming at V came to 6 bases and at J to 3 bases, leaving 2 bases not matched to a gene. CDR3 region: CASRTSGDYEQYF. CDR3 DNA: TGTGCCAGCAGAACTAGCGGGGACTACGAGCAGTACTTC.

V is TRBV6-5 and J is TRBJ1-1; a possible D gene is TRBD1 (5 bases). The CDR3 length is 14 residues. Trimming took 10 bases from V and 5 from J, leaving 20 bases between them. Germline CDR1 reads MNHEY; CDR2 reads SVGAGI. The CDR3 loop is CAIHSNMGGTEAFF. CDR3 DNA sequence: TGTGCCATCCATTCGAACATGGGGGGGACTGAAGCTTTCTTT.

This clone was counted only a few times. J is TRBJ2-5 and V is TRBV28; 11 bases line up with TRBD2. The J segment lost 5 bases and the V segment lost 3 bases, leaving 8 bases of the junction unmatched. The CDR3 is 16 residues long. Germline CDR1 reads MDHEN; CDR2 reads SYDVKM. CDR3 nucleotide sequence: TGTGCCAGCAGTTTTCTAGCGGGAGGAGTTCAGGAGACCCAGTACTTC. This codes for CASSFLAGGVQETQYF. The full variable domain, rest sourced from reference TRBV28 and TRBJ2-5, is DVKVTQSSRYLVKRTGEKVFLECVQDMDHENMFWYRQDPGLGLRLIYFSYDVKMKEKGDIPEGYSVSREKKERFSLILESASTNQTSMYLCASSFLAGGVQETQYFGPGTRLLVL.